The 21 T cell receptor beta chains reported below all come from one sample, sequenced in a study of Ad26.COV2.S vaccination and SARS-CoV-2 variants. Specified treatment: 15 to 20 received Ad26.COV2.S at low or high dose, single or two shots; several received placebo; per-sample allocation not given. Each sample was drawn 63 days after the first injection (of vaccine or placebo). Profiling relied on immunoSEQ multiplex PCR, and the TCRdb table lists in-frame clones only, not all of them. The sample yields more than 300,000 clones, around four fifths seen once. Material: peripheral blood, obtained in a trial of Ad26.COV2.S vaccine versus placebo. The receptors shown here come from a person aged 18 to 59 who received the Ad26.COV2.S COVID-19 vaccine or a placebo.

The V and J genes are TRBV4-2 and TRBJ2-5; TRBD2 is a possible D gene (5 bases). V lost 0 bases and J 1 base, leaving 12 bases between the germline ends. Germline-derived CDR1 and CDR2 are LGHNA and YNFKEQ. CDR3 size: 16 residues. The CDR3 protein is CASSQDHPRGQETQYF. The CDR3 DNA reads as TGTGCCAGCAGCCAAGATCACCCCCGGGGCCAAGAGACCCAGTACTTC.

J is TRBJ1-5 and V is TRBV6-1, with 8 bases identical to TRBD1. This CDR3 contains 20 residues. Trimming cost V 2 bases and J 0 bases; bases outside gene matches: 15. Germline V CDR1 and CDR2: MNHNS, SASEGT. The CDR3 DNA is TGTGCCAGCAGTGAACGGGGACGGGACAGGACTACTTTTAGCAATCAGCCCCAGCATTTT. Its protein product is CASSERGRDRTTFSNQPQHF.

The chain recombines TRBV21-1 with TRBJ2-1. TRBV21-1 is recorded as a pseudogene. This CDR3 contains 12 residues. The CDR3 DNA reads TGTGCCAGCAGCAGCCCGTCCGTAATTCAGTTCTTC. This gives the protein CASSSPSVIQFF.

The chain combines TRBV15 with TRBJ2-3; D call uncertain. The CDR3 runs to 14 residues. V lost 0 bases, J lost 6 bases, and 10 bases lay in between. CDR1 LNHNV and CDR2 YYDKDF come from the germline V gene (reference sequence). The CDR3 DNA follows: TGTGCCACCAGCAGAGATTCGGTGGCTGATACGCAGTATTTT. Amino acid sequence: CATSRDSVADTQYF. Filled out from reference TRBV15 and TRBJ2-3, the complete variable domain reads DAMVIQNPRYQVTQFGKPVTLSCSQTLNHNVMYWYQQKSSQAPKLLFHYYDKDFNNEADTPDNFQSRRPNTSFCFLDIRSPGLGDTAMYLCATSRDSVADTQYFGPGTRLTVL.

The chain couples TRBV7-2 to TRBJ2-1, with D hard to call. V lost 8 bases to trimming and J lost 6 bases, with 11 bases between them. Germline loops: CDR1 SGHTA, CDR2 FQGNSA. There are 12 residues in the CDR3. The CDR3 coding sequence is TGTGCCAGCGGCTATAAAGTCAATGAGCAGTTCTTC. Translation: CASGYKVNEQFF.

The V call is TRBV28, the J call TRBJ2-5; 9 bases are a match to TRBD1. The CDR3 is 19 amino acids. V lost 6 bases and J lost 5; bases outside the gene matches: 22. Germline V gene sequence: CDR1 MDHEN, CDR2 SYDVKM. CDR3: CASSSFLTGGYSGGETQYF. The DNA for the CDR3 is TGTGCCAGCAGCAGTTTTCTCACAGGGGGCTACTCGGGTGGGGAGACCCAGTACTTC.

In its sample, this clone was seen once. V usage is TRBV28 and J usage is TRBJ1-6; tentatively, D is TRBD1 (6 bases). V was trimmed by 10 bases and J by 10 bases, leaving 17 bases between them. Germline values: CDR1 MDHEN, CDR2 SYDVKM. This CDR3 contains 13 residues. Here the CDR3 reads CATHTPGTSPLHF. CDR3 in DNA: TGTGCCACCCACACCCCAGGGACATCACCCCTCCACTTT. The complete variable domain, with remaining parts taken from reference TRBV28 and TRBJ1-6, reads DVKVTQSSRYLVKRTGEKVFLECVQDMDHENMFWYRQDPGLGLRLIYFSYDVKMKEKGDIPEGYSVSREKKERFSLILESASTNQTSMYLCATHTPGTSPLHFGNGTRLTVT.

The chain uses TRBV12-5 and TRBJ2-1; 11 bases are shared with TRBD2. Unmatched junction bases numbered 11, after V lost 6 bases and J lost 7 bases. The CDR3 is 16 residues long. Germline-derived CDR1 and CDR2 are LGHNT and FRNRAP. The CDR3 region has the DNA TGTGCTAGTGGCTCGTCGACTAGCGGGGTTCTTAATGAGCAGTTCTTC. Amino acid sequence: CASGSSTSGVLNEQFF.

The chain couples TRBV30 to TRBJ1-5, with D possibly TRBD1 on 5 matching bases. Germline V gene sequence: CDR1 GTSNPN, CDR2 SVGIG (reference sequence). With 5 bases removed from V and 2 bases from J, the gap between germline ends came to 7 bases. The length of the CDR3 is 12 residues. This CDR3 reads CAWGGGNQPQHF. In DNA, the CDR3 is TGTGCCTGGGGGGGTGGCAATCAGCCCCAGCATTTT.

This clone was observed a handful of times. The chain joins TRBV7-9 to TRBJ2-5; 8 bases map to TRBD1. With 5 bases clipped from V and 2 bases from J, the junction kept 13 bases outside the gene matches. Germline V lookup: CDR1 SEHNR, CDR2 FQNEAQ (reference sequence). The CDR3 is 17 residues long. The CDR3: CASSPRDQGAGQETQYF. The CDR3 DNA is TGTGCCAGCAGCCCACGAGACCAGGGGGCTGGGCAAGAGACCCAGTACTTC. The whole variable domain, filled in from reference TRBV7-9 and TRBJ2-5, reads DTGVSQNPRHKITKRGQNVTFRCDPISEHNRLYWYRQTLGQGPEFLTYFQNEAQLEKSRLLSDRFSAERPKGSFSTLEIQRTEQGDSAMYLCASSPRDQGAGQETQYFGPGTRLLVL.

The chain recombines TRBV11-2 with TRBJ1-5; TRBD1 might be the D (5 bases). The V gene lost 2 bases and the J gene lost 2 bases, with 7 bases spanning the gap. The CDR3 is made up of 14 amino acids. Per germline, CDR1 SGHAT and CDR2 FQNNGV. The CDR3 nucleotides read TGTGCCAGCAGCTTATTAGGGGGCAATCAGCCCCAGCATTTT. Its translation is CASSLLGGNQPQHF.

This clone was recorded only once. As DNA, the CDR3 is TGTGCCAGCAGCTTGGACAGGGCCTTCACAGATACGCAGTATTTT. Amino acids: CASSLDRAFTDTQYF. This chain joins TRBV5-4 and TRBJ2-3; a possible D gene is TRBD1 (6 bases). The CDR3 length is 15 residues. V was pared by 0 bases and J by 2 bases, with 10 bases between. The germline CDR1 and CDR2 sequences are SGHNT and YYREEE (reference sequence). Full variable domain (rest looked up from reference TRBV5-4 and TRBJ2-3): ETGVTQSPTHLIKTRGQQVTLRCSSQSGHNTVSWYQQALGQGPQFIFQYYREEENGRGNFPPRFSGLQFPNYSSELNVNALELDDSALYLCASSLDRAFTDTQYFGPGTRLTVL.

This clone was observed once. The rearrangement links TRBV2 to TRBJ2-2, with D maybe TRBD1 (6 bases). CDR1 and CDR2 (germline): SNHLY, FYNNEI. The CDR3 is 12 amino acids. V was clipped by 11 bases and J by 1 base, with 8 bases between them. The CDR3 DNA follows: TGTGCCGTACAGGGGAACACCGGGGAGCTGTTTTTT. Translated: CAVQGNTGELFF.

The rearrangement links TRBV6-1 to TRBJ1-5; possibly TRBD1 for D (5 bases). Germline CDR1 reads MNHNS; CDR2 reads SASEGT. This CDR3 spans 16 amino acids. V shed 2 bases and J shed 5 bases, with 16 bases lying between them. The DNA for the CDR3 is TGTGCCAGCAGTGAACTCAGGGACCCCTCCTATCAGCCCCAGCATTTT. Translating gives CASSELRDPSYQPQHF.

The rearrangement joins TRBV7-9 to TRBJ1-2; possibly TRBD1 for D (5 bases). The CDR3 spans 14 residues. Germline CDR1 SEHNR, CDR2 FQNEAQ (reference sequence). The V gene lost 4 bases and the J gene lost 4 bases, with 13 bases spanning the gap. The CDR3 region has the DNA TGTGCCAGCAGCTCAGCGGGGGAAGGCTATGGCTACACCTTC. Amino acids: CASSSAGEGYGYTF.

This clone was detected ten times or more. This chain joins TRBV7-2 and TRBJ1-2, with D tentatively TRBD1 (5 bases). CDR1 is SGHTA, CDR2 FQGNSA, per germline. Deletions cut 0 bases from V and 8 bases from J, with 13 bases between. The CDR3 consists of 14 residues. The CDR3 spells CASSLARGDSGYTF. CDR3 bases: TGTGCCAGCAGCTTAGCGCGAGGGGATTCAGGCTACACCTTC.

There are a few counts of this clone. The genes are TRBV4-2 and TRBJ2-6; TRBD1 might be the D (6 bases). V shed 0 bases and J shed 0 bases, with 12 bases lying between them. The CDR3 has 18 residues. From germline, CDR1 is LGHNA and CDR2 YNFKEQ. The CDR3 sequence: CASSQDAARGSGANVLTF. The CDR3 DNA is TGTGCCAGCAGCCAAGATGCGGCCAGGGGCTCTGGGGCCAACGTCCTGACTTTC.

This sequence joins TRBV9 and TRBJ2-1; D assignment may be TRBD1 or TRBD2 (5 bases each). CDR1 is SGDLS and CDR2 is YYNGEE in the germline V gene. The CDR3 sequence is 15 residues long. Trimming cost V 4 bases and J 5 bases, with 16 bases left between them. CDR3 nucleotide sequence: TGTGCCAGCAGCCGTGACGGGGCGGTTAACAATGAGCAGTTCTTC. Translating gives CASSRDGAVNNEQFF.

The rearrangement joins TRBV5-4 to TRBJ2-2; TRBD2 aligns across 13 bases. This CDR3 has 17 amino acids. V lost 3 bases to trimming and J lost 2 bases; unmatched junction nucleotides: 4. Germline V lookup: CDR1 SGHNT, CDR2 YYREEE (reference sequence). The DNA for the CDR3 is TGTGCCAGCAGCTCCCGGACTAGCGGGGGAAACACCGGGGAGCTGTTTTTT. Its translation is CASSSRTSGGNTGELFF.

About this clone: Other DNA sequences of this sample code for an identical CDR3. The chain employs TRBV12-3 or TRBV12-4 and TRBJ2-7; no firm D call. V was trimmed by 3 bases and J by 5 bases, leaving 8 bases between them. The CDR3 runs to 12 residues. This CDR3 is CASSFVRNEQYF. CDR3 DNA: TGTGCCAGCAGTTTCGTGAGGAACGAGCAGTACTTC.

The chain links TRBV7-6 to TRBJ2-7, with 9 nucleotides matching TRBD1. With V trimmed by 1 base and J by 7 bases, 8 bases remained unmatched. Germline CDR1 SGHVS, CDR2 FNYEAQ. The CDR3 has 15 residues. The CDR3 region is CASSLVAGTGREQYF. The CDR3 DNA is TGTGCCAGCAGCTTAGTGGCCGGGACAGGGAGGGAGCAGTACTTC.